In its sample, the clone carrying this T cell receptor (beta chain) was seen once. V lost 2 bases, J lost 6 bases, and 8 bases stayed unmatched. This CDR3 spans 17 amino acids. Germline V gives CDR1 MNHEY, CDR2 SVGEGT. The assay was immunoSEQ multiplex PCR, and TCRdb's table has in-frame clones only and misses some. Among about 170,000 clones listed, less than 95% were seen once. These data are taken from a study of T cell responses to AZD1222 COVID-19 vaccine. The material sequenced was peripheral blood, taken on day 0 of AZD1222 vaccination. This clonotype was obtained from an adult in good health. This chain links TRBV6-2 or TRBV6-3 with TRBJ2-3, with 13 bases identical to TRBD2. CDR3 sequence reads: CASSYGRLAGGRDTQYF. The CDR3 DNA follows: TGTGCCAGCAGTTACGGGAGACTAGCGGGGGGCCGGGATACGCAGTATTTT.